A single sample is the source of the 28 T cell receptor beta chains below, sequenced in a study of shared clonotypes between healthy human individuals. Positively selected for CCR7, the CD45RO-negative cells used as naive CD8 cells excluded terminally differentiated effector memory CD45RA+ cells. Generated by immunoSEQ multiplex PCR, the TCRdb table keeps only in-frame clones and is missing some. The table includes some 2 million clones, about 94% detected once. Source material: naive CD8+ T cells sorted from blood. The receptors here all came from a man in his late teens or twenties in good health.

In the case of this clone: This sample also contains other DNA sequences that code for the same CDR3. The V gene is TRBV30, the J gene TRBJ2-1, with D hard to call. The CDR3 loop spans 10 amino acids. The ends were cut back, 1 base at V and 9 bases at J, with 4 bases in the middle. Germline CDR1 GTSNPN, CDR2 SVGIG (reference sequence). CDR3 sequence: CAWSGSEQFF. The CDR3 region has the DNA TGTGCCTGGAGTGGTAGTGAGCAGTTCTTC.

The rearrangement joins TRBV13 to TRBJ2-1; 12 positions match TRBD2. Germline V gene data show CDR1 as PRHDT and CDR2 as FYEKMQ (reference sequence). The CDR3 is made up of 16 amino acids. V shed 5 bases and J 7 bases; nucleotides not matched to a gene: 9. The CDR3 DNA reads as TGTGCCAGCAGCAGTCCTAGCGGGAGGGACAGGAATGAGCAGTTCTTC. Its protein is CASSSPSGRDRNEQFF.

Comment on this clone: This sample also contains other DNA sequences that code for the same CDR3. This chain uses TRBV6-5 with TRBJ2-3; D not resolved. The CDR3 runs to 14 residues. From germline, CDR1 is MNHEY and CDR2 SVGAGI. Trimming took off 2 bases at V and 1 base at J, with 7 bases between the two ends. The CDR3 DNA sequence: TGTGCCAGCAGTTACGGGGTAGGCACAGATACGCAGTATTTT. Amino acids: CASSYGVGTDTQYF.

Details on this clone: In the same sample, other DNA sequences code for this CDR3. V gene TRBV30 combines with J gene TRBJ2-1; either TRBD1 or TRBD2 may supply D (5 bases each). V was pared by 3 bases and J by 6 bases, with 9 bases between. Germline V gene sequence: CDR1 GTSNPN, CDR2 SVGIG (reference sequence). The CDR3 length is 12 residues. CDR3 protein: CAWSGDLNEQFF. CDR3 in DNA: TGTGCCTGGAGCGGGGACCTCAATGAGCAGTTCTTC.

The J gene is TRBJ2-1, the V gene TRBV11-1; no firm D call. Trimming removed 2 bases from V and 8 bases from J, with 10 bases in between. This CDR3 is 13 amino acids long. Germline assignment: CDR1 SGHAT and CDR2 FQDESV (reference sequence). In DNA, the CDR3 is TGTGCCAGCAGCTTAAGGGCGCCCGATGAGCAGTTCTTC. Amino acid sequence: CASSLRAPDEQFF.

This clone was seen only once. The CDR3: CASSDRQGAAPSGANVLTF. CDR3 coding DNA: TGTGCCAGCAGTGACCGACAGGGGGCCGCACCCTCTGGGGCCAACGTCCTGACTTTC. The J gene is TRBJ2-6, the V gene TRBV27; 10 bases align to TRBD1. Trimming cost V 5 bases and J 0 bases; bases outside gene matches: 10. Germline-derived CDR1 and CDR2 are MNHEY and SMNVEV (reference sequence). CDR3 size: 19 residues.

This clone was recorded only once. The chain combines TRBV10-3 with TRBJ1-4, with 9 bases lining up with TRBD1. CDR1 and CDR2 from the germline V gene are ENHRY and SYGVKD. The V segment lost 2 bases and the J segment 0 bases; nucleotides outside the gene matches: 13. This CDR3 has 20 amino acids. This CDR3 reads CAISEQPGQGFGSTNEKLFF. Written as DNA, the CDR3 is TGTGCCATCAGTGAGCAACCGGGACAGGGATTTGGGTCAACTAATGAAAAACTGTTTTTT.

Of note for this clone: Other DNA sequences within the sample encode an identical CDR3. This rearrangement joins TRBV11-2 to TRBJ2-7, with D tentatively TRBD1 (5 bases). CDR1 is SGHAT, CDR2 FQNNGV, per germline. Trimming cost V 5 bases and J 3 bases, with 8 bases left between them. The CDR3 consists of 12 residues. The CDR3 protein is CASSGDSYEQYF. DNA for the CDR3: TGTGCCAGCAGCGGCGACAGCTACGAGCAGTACTTC.

A word on this clone: One junction end disagrees with the germline gene, perhaps due to a read error. The V call is TRBV5-3, the J call TRBJ1-1, with unresolved D. TRBV5-3 is identified as an open reading frame with a role that is uncertain. The CDR3 runs 13 residues. This chain's CDR3 is CASSLAAETEAFF. The CDR3 nucleotides read TGTGCCAGCAGCTTGGCAGCGGAGACTGAAGCTTTCTTT.

CDR3 sequence reads: CASSELAGGRGGQFF. CDR3 DNA sequence: TGTGCCAGCAGTGAACTAGCGGGGGGACGAGGTGGGCAGTTCTTC. The chain links TRBV2 to TRBJ2-1; 11 bases match TRBD2. This CDR3 comprises 15 residues. Germline V gene data show CDR1 as SNHLY and CDR2 as FYNNEI. After removal of 2 bases from V and 12 bases from J, the junction contained 9 bases not matched to a gene.

The chain employs TRBV19 and TRBJ2-1; 7 bases are a match to TRBD1. The CDR3 has 13 residues. From germline, CDR1 is LNHDA and CDR2 SQIVND (reference sequence). The V segment lost 9 bases and the J segment 2 bases; nucleotides outside the gene matches: 4. The CDR3 sequence: CASRGIAYNEQFF. The CDR3 DNA follows: TGTGCCAGCAGGGGGATCGCCTACAATGAGCAGTTCTTC.

This chain links TRBV5-4 with TRBJ1-1; TRBD1 is a possible D gene (6 bases). The CDR3 consists of 13 residues. Germline V gene data show CDR1 as SGHNT and CDR2 as YYREEE (reference sequence). V was cut by 3 bases and J by 5 bases, with 11 bases left in between. CDR3 residues: CASSSTGWTEAFF. The CDR3 DNA reads TGTGCCAGCAGCTCCACAGGGTGGACTGAAGCTTTCTTT. The complete variable domain, with remaining parts taken from reference TRBV5-4 and TRBJ1-1, reads ETGVTQSPTHLIKTRGQQVTLRCSSQSGHNTVSWYQQALGQGPQFIFQYYREEENGRGNFPPRFSGLQFPNYSSELNVNALELDDSALYLCASSSTGWTEAFFGQGTRLTVV.

The V call is TRBV27, the J call TRBJ2-5; the match to TRBD1 covers 10 bases. The CDR3 runs to 16 residues. Trimming cost V 5 bases and J 0 bases; bases outside gene matches: 6. The V gene's germline CDR1 is MNHEY and CDR2 SMNVEV (reference sequence). CDR3 protein: CASSPWGQGNQETQYF. DNA of the CDR3: TGTGCCAGCAGTCCTTGGGGACAGGGGAACCAAGAGACCCAGTACTTC.

The rearrangement joins TRBV9 to TRBJ2-5, with a possible D match to TRBD2 (6 bases). The V end was cut by 3 bases, the J end by 2 bases, with 14 bases between. The CDR3 extends over 15 amino acids. Per the germline V gene, CDR1 is SGDLS and CDR2 is YYNGEE. CDR3 sequence: CASSADGLQQETQYF. CDR3 nucleotide sequence: TGTGCCAGCAGCGCTGACGGACTACAACAAGAGACCCAGTACTTC. Full variable domain (outside the CDR3, taken from reference TRBV9 and TRBJ2-5): DSGVTQTPKHLITATGQRVTLRCSPRSGDLSVYWYQQSLDQGLQFLIQYYNGEERAKGNILERFSAQQFPDLHSELNLSSLELGDSALYFCASSADGLQQETQYFGPGTRLLVL.

This clone showed up just a few times. This chain links TRBV25-1 with TRBJ1-1, with D unresolved. The CDR3 is made up of 13 amino acids. The V gene lost 5 bases and the J gene lost 4 bases, with 11 bases spanning the gap. Germline lookup yields CDR1 MGHDK and CDR2 SYGVNS. The CDR3 protein is CASSKGWGTEAFF. The CDR3 nucleotides are TGTGCCAGCAGTAAAGGGTGGGGCACTGAAGCTTTCTTT.

This clone was counted a single time. The gene calls are TRBV28 and TRBJ1-2, with unresolved D. CDR1 MDHEN and CDR2 SYDVKM come from the germline V gene. V dropped 8 bases and J dropped 0 bases, with 16 bases sitting between them. The CDR3 consists of 15 residues. The CDR3 sequence: CASSLKGITNYGYTF. CDR3 nucleotide sequence: TGTGCCAGCTCCCTAAAGGGTATTACTAACTATGGCTACACCTTC.

V gene TRBV6-5 combines with J gene TRBJ2-7; the D gene could be TRBD1 or TRBD2 (5 bases each). Per the germline V gene, CDR1 is MNHEY and CDR2 is SVGAGI. Trimming removed 6 bases at V and 3 bases at J, with 15 bases between. This CDR3 is 14 amino acids long. CDR3 residues: CASSEFGADYEQYF. The DNA for the CDR3 is TGTGCCAGCAGCGAATTCGGGGCAGACTACGAGCAGTACTTC.

Points on this clone: Additional DNA sequences in this sample encode the identical CDR3. The chain employs TRBV9 and TRBJ1-1; D is unclear. This CDR3 is 13 amino acids long. Germline V gives CDR1 SGDLS, CDR2 YYNGEE. Trimming removed 2 bases at V and 5 bases at J, with 10 bases between. The chain's CDR3 is CASSVAEYTEAFF. DNA for the CDR3: TGTGCCAGCAGCGTCGCGGAGTATACTGAAGCTTTCTTT.

This clone turned up a few times. The chain couples TRBV30 to TRBJ1-4; perhaps TRBD1 as D (5 bases). The CDR3 has 13 residues. Per germline, CDR1 GTSNPN and CDR2 SVGIG (reference sequence). V lost 8 bases and J lost 2, with 12 bases in between. CDR3 nucleotides: TGTGCCGCATCCTGGGGGACTAATGAAAAACTGTTTTTT. Encoded protein: CAASWGTNEKLFF.

This chain joins TRBV30 and TRBJ1-5, with D perhaps TRBD1 (5 bases). Trimming removed 5 bases from V and 2 bases from J, with 13 bases in between. The CDR3 is 14 residues long. The V gene's germline CDR1 is GTSNPN and CDR2 SVGIG (reference sequence). The CDR3 DNA sequence: TGTGCCTGGGGGAGTATAGGGGGCAATCAGCCCCAGCATTTT. Translation gives CAWGSIGGNQPQHF.

The V gene is TRBV9, the J gene TRBJ1-1; D not resolved. The germline V gene encodes CDR1 SGDLS and CDR2 YYNGEE. This CDR3 has 12 residues. V lost 4 bases and J 0 bases, leaving 4 bases between the germline ends. DNA of the CDR3: TGTGCCAGCAGCAACATGAACACTGAAGCTTTCTTT. This codes for CASSNMNTEAFF.

The chain has TRBV7-9 and TRBJ2-6; tentatively, D is TRBD1 or TRBD2 (6 bases each). Germline V gene data show CDR1 as SEHNR and CDR2 as FQNEAQ (reference sequence). V gave up 9 bases and J gave up 0 bases, with 12 bases separating them. CDR3 length: 15 residues. Here the CDR3 DNA reads TGTGCCAGTGACGGGGGCCCCTCTGGGGCCAACGTCCTGACTTTC. It specifies CASDGGPSGANVLTF.

CDR3 DNA sequence: TGTGCCAGCAGCTTTGCCAGGAGCTCCTACAATGAGCAGTTCTTC. Amino acids: CASSFARSSYNEQFF. The rearrangement joins TRBV7-9 to TRBJ2-1; D gene ambiguous. Trimming pared 3 bases from V and 0 bases from J, leaving 9 bases between. The germline V gene encodes CDR1 SEHNR and CDR2 FQNEAQ (reference sequence). There are 15 residues in the CDR3.

This CDR3 is CASSDRGTDSYNEQFF. CDR3 nucleotide sequence: TGTGCCAGCAGTGATCGGGGGACGGACTCCTACAATGAGCAGTTCTTC. The V call is TRBV2, the J call TRBJ2-1; maybe TRBD2 (6 bases). Germline-derived CDR1 and CDR2 are SNHLY and FYNNEI. V lost 3 bases and J lost 0, with 12 bases in between. The CDR3 runs to 16 residues. The whole variable domain, remainder taken from reference TRBV2 and TRBJ2-1, is EPEVTQTPSHQVTQMGQEVILRCVPISNHLYFYWYRQILGQKVEFLVSFYNNEISEKSEIFDDQFSVERPDGSNFTLKIRSTKLEDSAMYFCASSDRGTDSYNEQFFGPGTRLTVL.

The V gene is TRBV19, the J gene TRBJ2-1; TRBD1 aligns across 8 bases. Trimming took 6 bases from V and 10 from J; bases not matched to a gene: 8. CDR1 is LNHDA and CDR2 is SQIVND in the germline V gene (reference sequence). This CDR3 spans 13 amino acids. CDR3 DNA sequence: TGTGCCAGTAGGAGGACAGGGTTCGGGGAGCAGTTCTTC. This gives the protein CASRRTGFGEQFF.

The J gene is TRBJ1-2, the V gene TRBV29-1; 8 bases agree with TRBD1. V was pared by 4 bases and J by 2 bases, with 9 bases of the junction left unmatched. From germline, CDR1 is SQVTM and CDR2 ANQGSEA. The length of the CDR3 is 15 residues. The chain's CDR3 is CSVVQGGDLNYGYTF. DNA for the CDR3: TGCAGCGTTGTACAGGGGGGGGATCTCAACTATGGCTACACCTTC.

V is TRBV14 and J is TRBJ2-7; D call uncertain. Germline CDR1 SGHDN, CDR2 FVKESK. There are 12 residues in the CDR3. Deletions cut 4 bases from V and 2 bases from J, with 6 bases between. CDR3 sequence (DNA): TGTGCCAGCAGCCCGTCCGCCTACGAGCAGTACTTC. Translation: CASSPSAYEQYF.

The CDR3 nucleotides are TGTGCCAGCAGCCCCAAAGGGGAAAGAGGGGAAAACACCGGGGAGCTGTTTTTT. Protein sequence: CASSPKGERGENTGELFF. The V gene is TRBV21-1, the J gene TRBJ2-2. TRBV21-1 is a pseudogene segment. The CDR3 is 18 residues long.